The 16 T cell receptor beta chains below come from one sample, sequenced in a study of blood T cell repertoires in COVID-19. Profiled with immunoSEQ multiplex PCR; TCRdb holds only in-frame clones, not every one. The sample consists of around 270,000 clones, 65% to 85% of them appearing once. Sequencing was done on a sample of peripheral blood. All receptors come from a woman aged 40 to 50 who had recovered from COVID-19.

This clone was observed at least ten times. The CDR3, as DNA: TGCGCCAGCAGCCCCGGGACAGCTCCCGGGTTCGTTCAGCCCCAGCATTTT. It yields the protein CASSPGTAPGFVQPQHF. The V and J genes are TRBV5-1 and TRBJ1-5, with 7 bases that match TRBD1. The CDR3 loop spans 17 amino acids. The J segment lost 6 bases and the V segment lost 4 bases, leaving 16 bases of the junction unmatched. Germline V gene data show CDR1 as SGHRS and CDR2 as YFSETQ.

The chain carries TRBV3-1 (or the pseudogene TRBV3-2) and TRBJ2-1; TRBD1 matches 9 bases. V trimming: 3 bases; J trimming: 8 bases; junction bases outside the gene matches: 8. This CDR3 has 15 amino acids. The germline gives CDR1 LGHDT, CDR2 YNNKEL (reference sequence). The CDR3 DNA sequence: TGTGCCAGCAGCCAGCAAAGGACAGGGGTTGATGAGCAGTTCTTC. Translation gives CASSQQRTGVDEQFF.

This clone has just a few counts. The chain uses TRBV6-1 and TRBJ2-2; TRBD1 aligns across 7 bases. Germline V CDR1 and CDR2: MNHNS, SASEGT. CDR3 size: 15 residues. J was trimmed by 3 bases and V by 7 bases; bases with no gene match: 8. The CDR3 here is CASTLQGTDTGELFF. The CDR3 bases are TGTGCCAGCACCCTACAGGGGACCGACACCGGGGAGCTGTTTTTT.

This chain joins TRBV19 and TRBJ2-3; D ambiguous. V lost 1 base and J 2 bases, leaving 7 bases between the germline ends. The CDR3 is made up of 14 amino acids. Germline CDR1 is LNHDA and CDR2 is SQIVND (reference sequence). The CDR3: CASSIAGYTDTQYF. CDR3 DNA: TGTGCCAGTAGTATAGCAGGCTACACAGATACGCAGTATTTT.

The chain links TRBV5-6 to TRBJ2-7; the match to TRBD1 covers 7 bases. With V trimmed by 4 bases and J by 0 bases, 7 bases remained unmatched. This CDR3 region has 15 residues. Germline V gene data show CDR1 as SGHDT and CDR2 as YYEEEE. CDR3: CASSGNRGSSYEQYF. The CDR3 DNA follows: TGTGCCAGCAGCGGCAACAGGGGTTCCTCCTACGAGCAGTACTTC.

This chain connects TRBV5-1 to TRBJ1-2, with 8 bases identical to TRBD1. The CDR3 loop spans 13 amino acids. From germline, CDR1 is SGHRS and CDR2 YFSETQ. V shed 5 bases, J shed 8 bases, and the junction held 8 bases outside the gene matches. CDR3 protein: CASRPQGEGGYTF. The DNA of the CDR3 is TGCGCCAGCAGGCCACAGGGGGAAGGCGGCTACACCTTC. The complete variable domain, with remaining parts taken from reference TRBV5-1 and TRBJ1-2, reads KAGVTQTPRYLIKTRGQQVTLSCSPISGHRSVSWYQQTPGQGLQFLFEYFSETQRNKGNFPGRFSGRQFSNSRSEMNVSTLELGDSALYLCASRPQGEGGYTFGSGTRLTVV.

J is TRBJ1-1 and V is TRBV24-1, with D possibly being TRBD1 (5 bases). Germline loops: CDR1 KGHDR, CDR2 SFDVKD. This CDR3 spans 15 amino acids. The V gene lost 2 bases and the J gene lost 3 bases, with 12 bases spanning the gap. The CDR3 loop is CATSDSGTGDTEAFF. In nucleotides, the CDR3 is TGTGCCACCAGTGATTCCGGGACTGGGGACACTGAAGCTTTCTTT.

J is TRBJ2-1 and V is TRBV14; 12 bases are shared with TRBD2. CDR1 is SGHDN, CDR2 FVKESK, per germline. The CDR3 sequence is 17 residues long. J lost 0 bases, V lost 4 bases, and 4 bases had no gene match. DNA of the CDR3: TGTGCCAGCAGCCCAGGACTAGCGGGGAGCTCCTACAATGAGCAGTTCTTC. Its translation: CASSPGLAGSSYNEQFF.

The rearrangement uses TRBV9 and TRBJ2-7; 11 bases line up with TRBD2. The CDR3 is 14 residues long. The V segment lost 0 bases and the J segment 6 bases; nucleotides outside the gene matches: 2. From germline, CDR1 is SGDLS and CDR2 YYNGEE. The CDR3 DNA is TGTGCCAGCAGCGTAGATGGGACTAGCGGCGAGCAGTACTTC. This translates into CASSVDGTSGEQYF.

This chain links TRBV28 with TRBJ2-1, with 13 bases fitting TRBD2. The V segment lost 4 bases and the J segment 10 bases; nucleotides outside the gene matches: 13. The CDR3 contains 17 residues. Germline lookup yields CDR1 MDHEN and CDR2 SYDVKM. The CDR3 here is CASSSPSTSGGTGEQFF. Written as DNA, the CDR3 is TGTGCCAGCAGTTCCCCCTCGACTAGCGGGGGGACGGGAGAGCAGTTCTTC.

This chain joins TRBV5-1 and TRBJ2-7, with 11 bases matching TRBD1. Germline CDR1 is SGHRS and CDR2 is YFSETQ. V shed 5 bases and J 4 bases; nucleotides not matched to a gene: 8. The CDR3 extends over 15 amino acids. CDR3 bases: TGCGCCAGCAGGCCCCGGGACAGGGGGTCATACGAGCAGTACTTC. This translates into CASRPRDRGSYEQYF. The full variable domain, with the rest looked up from reference TRBV5-1 and TRBJ2-7, is KAGVTQTPRYLIKTRGQQVTLSCSPISGHRSVSWYQQTPGQGLQFLFEYFSETQRNKGNFPGRFSGRQFSNSRSEMNVSTLELGDSALYLCASRPRDRGSYEQYFGPGTRLTVT.

The chain uses TRBV28 and TRBJ2-5, with D perhaps matching TRBD1 (6 bases). The ends were cut back, 1 base at V and 3 bases at J, with 12 bases in the middle. Germline values: CDR1 MDHEN, CDR2 SYDVKM. The CDR3 sequence is 15 residues long. This chain's CDR3 is CASSLFDRGKETQYF. The DNA for the CDR3 is TGTGCCAGCAGTTTATTCGATAGGGGGAAAGAGACCCAGTACTTC.

V usage is TRBV2 and J usage is TRBJ1-1; TRBD1 matches 11 bases. The CDR3 has 14 residues. V was pared by 6 bases and J by 5 bases, with 5 bases of the junction left unmatched. CDR1 and CDR2 from the germline V gene are SNHLY and FYNNEI. In DNA form, the CDR3 reads TGTGCCAGCAGAGACGGACAGGGGGCTACTGAAGCTTTCTTT. Its protein product is CASRDGQGATEAFF.

The chain employs TRBV10-3 and TRBJ2-1; the D gene is possibly TRBD2 (6 bases). Between the trimmed V and J ends, which lost 3 bases and 2 bases, there was a span of 11 bases. CDR3 length: 15 amino acids. Germline V gene sequence: CDR1 ENHRY, CDR2 SYGVKD. The CDR3 nucleotides read TGTGCCATCAGTGACCCCGGGAGCGCCTACAATGAGCAGTTCTTC. As protein: CAISDPGSAYNEQFF.

This clone was counted a few times. The rearrangement links TRBV15 to TRBJ1-5; a weak D match, TRBD1 (6 bases). Between the trimmed V and J ends, which lost 4 bases and 4 bases, there was a span of 14 bases. CDR3 length: 15 amino acids. Germline V gives CDR1 LNHNV, CDR2 YYDKDF (reference sequence). The CDR3 region is CATSKVQGGNQPQHF. CDR3 nucleotide sequence: TGTGCCACCAGCAAGGTACAGGGCGGAAATCAGCCCCAGCATTTT.

This chain joins TRBV2 and TRBJ1-2; D is perhaps TRBD1 (5 bases). Trimming cost V 4 bases and J 3 bases, with 9 bases left between them. CDR1 SNHLY and CDR2 FYNNEI come from the germline V gene. This CDR3 has 13 amino acids. CDR3 sequence reads: CASSVRGDYGYTF. The CDR3 region has the DNA TGTGCCAGCAGTGTCCGGGGGGACTATGGCTACACCTTC.